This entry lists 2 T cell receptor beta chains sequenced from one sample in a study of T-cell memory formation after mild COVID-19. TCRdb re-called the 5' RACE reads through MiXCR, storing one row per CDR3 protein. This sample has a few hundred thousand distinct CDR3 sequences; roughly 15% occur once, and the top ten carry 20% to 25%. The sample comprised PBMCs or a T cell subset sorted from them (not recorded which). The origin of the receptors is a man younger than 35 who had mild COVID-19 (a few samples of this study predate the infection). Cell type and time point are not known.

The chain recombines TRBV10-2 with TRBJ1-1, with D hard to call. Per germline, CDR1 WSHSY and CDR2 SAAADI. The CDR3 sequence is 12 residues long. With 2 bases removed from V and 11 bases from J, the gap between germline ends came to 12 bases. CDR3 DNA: TGCGCCAGCAGTGAGCCCTCTCGGGAGGCTTTCTTT. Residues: CASSEPSREAFF.

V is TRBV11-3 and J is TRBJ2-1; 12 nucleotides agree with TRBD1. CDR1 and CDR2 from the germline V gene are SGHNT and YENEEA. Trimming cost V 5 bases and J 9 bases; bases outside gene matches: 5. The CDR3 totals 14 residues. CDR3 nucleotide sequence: TGTGCCAGCAGCCCCGGGACAGGGGGCGGTGAGCAGTTCTTC. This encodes CASSPGTGGGEQFF.